The next 16 T cell receptor beta chains were all read from a single sample in a study of cytomegalovirus exposure and HLA in healthy donors. The PCR used 60 Vbeta and 13 Jbeta primers. The assay was immunoSEQ multiplex PCR, and TCRdb's table has in-frame clones only and misses some. Of 95,000 to 150,000 clones in the sample, around 69% are singletons; the top ten hold around 8.8%. The sample comprised PBMCs. The receptors shown here come from a woman between 35 and 50 years old in good health and CMV-seropositive.

A remark on this clone: The junction and the germline gene differ at one end; a read error may be behind it. The chain is built from TRBV7-7 and TRBJ1-3; D unresolved. The CDR3 totals 13 residues. Germline CDR1 is SSHAT and CDR2 is FNYEAQ (reference sequence). CDR3 nucleotides: TGTGCTAGCAGCTTACAGTCTGGAAACACCATATATTTT. Translation gives CASSLQSGNTIYF.

This clone came up a few times. V usage is TRBV6-5 and J usage is TRBJ2-1; maybe TRBD2 (6 bases). The CDR3 is 14 amino acids. CDR1 and CDR2 (germline): MNHEY, SVGAGI. V lost 5 bases to trimming and J lost 9 bases, with 17 bases between them. The CDR3 reads CASSESEEGSEQFF. The DNA for the CDR3 is TGTGCCAGCAGTGAATCCGAGGAGGGGAGTGAGCAGTTCTTC.

The table lists this clone with a few counts. The chain links TRBV2 to TRBJ1-1, with TRBD1 identical over 7 bases. The CDR3 contains 13 residues. Losses at the gene ends were 6 bases for V and 5 bases for J; bases not matched to a gene: 6. Germline V lookup: CDR1 SNHLY, CDR2 FYNNEI. CDR3 DNA: TGTGCCAGCAGCATCGACAGGGAAACTGAAGCTTTCTTT. The encoded protein is CASSIDRETEAFF.

The rearrangement uses TRBV2 and TRBJ2-2, with D possibly being TRBD1 (6 bases). The V and J ends lost 10 bases and 7 bases respectively, with 19 bases between them. CDR3 size: 14 residues. The germline V gene has CDR1 SNHLY and CDR2 FYNNEI. Here the CDR3 reads CATRGHRVDGELFF. DNA for the CDR3: TGTGCCACAAGAGGGCACAGGGTAGACGGGGAGCTGTTTTTT.

The V gene is TRBV29-1, the J gene TRBJ2-3; D gene unclear. V lost 1 base and J lost 4, with 6 bases in between. CDR3 length: 12 amino acids. CDR1 and CDR2 from the germline V gene are SQVTM and ANQGSEA. CDR3 region: CSVEVDADTQYF. The DNA for the CDR3 is TGCAGCGTTGAAGTAGATGCAGATACGCAGTATTTT.

This rearrangement joins TRBV6-5 to TRBJ2-7; 9 bases are shared with TRBD1. The CDR3 totals 15 residues. V was clipped by 6 bases and J by 6 bases; unmatched bases: 12. Germline V lookup: CDR1 MNHEY, CDR2 SVGAGI. The CDR3 DNA sequence: TGTGCCAGCAGAGAGGCGGGACAGGGACCCCCCGAGCAGTACTTC. It encodes CASREAGQGPPEQYF.

The CDR3 loop reads CASSVVLSSGTGEQFF. The CDR3 bases are TGTGCCAGCAGCGTAGTCTTATCTAGCGGGACGGGTGAGCAGTTCTTC. The V call is TRBV9, the J call TRBJ2-1; 9 bases map to TRBD2. The CDR3 is made up of 16 amino acids. The germline gives CDR1 SGDLS, CDR2 YYNGEE. Losses at the gene ends were 0 bases for V and 9 bases for J; bases not matched to a gene: 10.

The chain has TRBV29-1 and TRBJ2-5; a weak D match, TRBD2 (8 bases). The CDR3 is 15 residues long. Germline CDR1 is SQVTM and CDR2 is ANQGSEA. The ends were cut back, 7 bases at V and 4 bases at J, with 22 bases in the middle. The CDR3 DNA follows: TGCAGCGGTGGACAGGCTAGCCTAGCGGGAGAGACCCAGTACTTC. This translates into CSGGQASLAGETQYF. The whole variable domain, filled in from reference TRBV29-1 and TRBJ2-5, reads SAVISQKPSRDICQRGTSLTIQCQVDSQVTMMFWYRQQPGQSLTLIATANQGSEATYESGFVIDKFPISRPNLTFSTLTVSNMSPEDSSIYLCSGGQASLAGETQYFGPGTRLLVL.

This chain links TRBV27 with TRBJ2-7; 13 bases match TRBD2. The germline V gene has CDR1 MNHEY and CDR2 SMNVEV (reference sequence). V gave up 5 bases and J gave up 2 bases; unmatched junction bases: 9. CDR3 length: 17 amino acids. The CDR3: CASSPRRTSGSTYEQYF. DNA of the CDR3: TGTGCCAGCAGTCCCCGCCGGACTAGCGGGAGCACCTACGAGCAGTACTTC.

V and J are TRBV6-6 and TRBJ2-7, with D maybe TRBD1 (6 bases). V was clipped by 5 bases and J by 0 bases, with 11 bases between them. The germline V gene has CDR1 MNHNY and CDR2 SVGAGI (reference sequence). CDR3 length: 14 residues. CDR3 sequence (DNA): TGTGCCAGCAGTCCCCAGGGGTCCTCCTACGAGCAGTACTTC. Residues: CASSPQGSSYEQYF.

The rearrangement uses TRBV7-6 and TRBJ1-2; no clear D gene. The V and J ends lost 5 bases and 4 bases respectively, with 11 bases between them. The CDR3 has 13 residues. From germline, CDR1 is SGHVS and CDR2 FNYEAQ. The CDR3 protein is CASSPASGYGYTF. The CDR3 bases are TGTGCCAGCAGCCCTGCCTCCGGCTATGGCTACACCTTC.

The chain employs TRBV28 and TRBJ1-1; perhaps TRBD1 as D (5 bases). Trimming shortened V by 1 base and J by 0 bases, and 9 bases separated the two germline ends. In germline, CDR1 is MDHEN, CDR2 SYDVKM. The CDR3 is 15 amino acids. In DNA, the CDR3 is TGTGCCAGCAGTTTATTTACAGGACTGAACACTGAAGCTTTCTTT. As protein: CASSLFTGLNTEAFF.

This clone was seen a handful of times. The V and J genes are TRBV19 and TRBJ2-7; weak D call: TRBD2 (6 bases). This CDR3 contains 15 residues. Germline assignment: CDR1 LNHDA and CDR2 SQIVND (reference sequence). V lost 6 bases, J lost 2 bases, and 17 bases lay in between. DNA for the CDR3: TGTGCCAGTAGCCCCCCCGGAGTAGCGGCCTACGAGCAGTACTTC. Encoded protein: CASSPPGVAAYEQYF.

The chain combines TRBV5-1 with TRBJ2-1; 11 bases are a match to TRBD1. This CDR3 contains 14 residues. The germline V gene encodes CDR1 SGHRS and CDR2 YFSETQ. The V gene end was trimmed by 3 bases and the J gene end by 9 bases; junction bases not matched to a gene: 5. The CDR3 nucleotides read TGCGCCAGCAGCTCCGGACAGGGGGCAGGTGAGCAGTTCTTC. This translates into CASSSGQGAGEQFF.

The chain is built from TRBV5-1 and TRBJ2-2, with D tentatively TRBD2 (6 bases). Germline assignment: CDR1 SGHRS and CDR2 YFSETQ. The ends were cut back, 5 bases at V and 2 bases at J, with 16 bases in the middle. The CDR3 runs 16 residues. CDR3 sequence reads: CASREGLTQNTGELFF. In nucleotides, the CDR3 is TGCGCCAGCAGAGAGGGACTGACTCAAAACACCGGGGAGCTGTTTTTT.

This clone was picked up a small number of times. The chain recombines TRBV2 with TRBJ1-1; D is unclear. Trimming cost V 1 base and J 5 bases, with 14 bases left between them. From germline, CDR1 is SNHLY and CDR2 FYNNEI. The CDR3 length is 15 residues. The CDR3 is CASSEVDFTRTEAFF. The CDR3 nucleotides are TGTGCCAGCAGTGAAGTGGACTTTACAAGGACTGAAGCTTTCTTT. Full variable domain (missing parts from reference TRBV2 and TRBJ1-1): EPEVTQTPSHQVTQMGQEVILRCVPISNHLYFYWYRQILGQKVEFLVSFYNNEISEKSEIFDDQFSVERPDGSNFTLKIRSTKLEDSAMYFCASSEVDFTRTEAFFGQGTRLTVV.